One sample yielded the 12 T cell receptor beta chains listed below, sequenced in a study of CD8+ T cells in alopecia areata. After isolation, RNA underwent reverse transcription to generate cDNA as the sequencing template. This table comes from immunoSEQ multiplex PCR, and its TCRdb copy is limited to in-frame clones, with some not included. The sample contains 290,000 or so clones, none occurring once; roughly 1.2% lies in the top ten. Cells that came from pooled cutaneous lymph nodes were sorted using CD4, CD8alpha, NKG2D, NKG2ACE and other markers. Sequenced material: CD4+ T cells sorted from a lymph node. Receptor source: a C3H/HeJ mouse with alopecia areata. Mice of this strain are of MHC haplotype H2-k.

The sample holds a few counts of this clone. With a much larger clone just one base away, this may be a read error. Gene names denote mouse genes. The CDR3 protein is CASSARNQDTQYF. CDR3 DNA (partial): TGTGCCAGCAGTGCCAGAAACCAAGAC. The J gene is TRBJ2-5, the V gene TRBV13-1, with D hard to call. Read data end 4 residues before the CDR3 end; the end is taken from the germline J gene. The CDR3 runs to 13 residues. Germline CDR1 is NSHNY and CDR2 is SYGAGN. Trimming left V 3 bases short and J 0 bases short, with 5 bases between.

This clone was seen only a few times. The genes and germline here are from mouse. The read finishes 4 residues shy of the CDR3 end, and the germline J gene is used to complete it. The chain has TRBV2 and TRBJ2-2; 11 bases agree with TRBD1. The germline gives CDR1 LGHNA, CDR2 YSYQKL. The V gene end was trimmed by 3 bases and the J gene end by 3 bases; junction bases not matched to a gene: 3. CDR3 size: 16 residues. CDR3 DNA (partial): TGTGCCAGCAGCCAGAGGACAGGGGGCGACACCGGG. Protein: CASSQRTGGDTG. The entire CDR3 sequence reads CASSQRTGGDTGQLYF.

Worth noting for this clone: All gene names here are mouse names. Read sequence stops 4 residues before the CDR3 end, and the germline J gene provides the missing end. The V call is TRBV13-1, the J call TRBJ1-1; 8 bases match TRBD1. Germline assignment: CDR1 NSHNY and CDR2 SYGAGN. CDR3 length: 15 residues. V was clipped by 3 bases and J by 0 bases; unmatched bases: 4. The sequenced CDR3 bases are TGTGCCAGCAGTGCCGAGGGACAGGCAAACACA. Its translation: CASSAEGQANT. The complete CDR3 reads CASSAEGQANTEVFF.

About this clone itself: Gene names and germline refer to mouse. This CDR3 reads CASSARQGAANSDYTF. The CDR3 DNA, read in part, is TGTGCAAGCAGCGCTCGACAGGGGGCGGCAAACTCC. The chain employs TRBV16 and TRBJ1-2, with 10 bases aligning to TRBD1. The DNA ends 4 residues before the CDR3 does, and the rest of the CDR3 is filled in from the germline J gene. This CDR3 is built from 16 residues. Per the germline V gene, CDR1 is SGHSA and CDR2 is FRNQAP. The V gene end was trimmed by 5 bases and the J gene end by 0 bases; junction bases not matched to a gene: 6. Complete variable domain (other parts from reference TRBV16 and TRBJ1-2): NAGVIQTPRHKVTGKGQEATLWCEPISGHSAVFWYRQTIVQGLEFLTYFRNQAPIDDSGMPKERFSAQMPNQSHSTLKIQSTQPQDSAVYLCASSARQGAANSDYTFGSGTRLLVI.

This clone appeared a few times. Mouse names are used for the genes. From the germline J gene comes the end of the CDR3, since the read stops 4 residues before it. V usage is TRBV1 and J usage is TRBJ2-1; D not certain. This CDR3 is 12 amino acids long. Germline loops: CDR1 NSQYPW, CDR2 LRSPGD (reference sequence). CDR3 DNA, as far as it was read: TGCACCTGCAGTGCAGATCAGGCT. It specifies CTCSADQA. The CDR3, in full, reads CTCSADQAEQFF.

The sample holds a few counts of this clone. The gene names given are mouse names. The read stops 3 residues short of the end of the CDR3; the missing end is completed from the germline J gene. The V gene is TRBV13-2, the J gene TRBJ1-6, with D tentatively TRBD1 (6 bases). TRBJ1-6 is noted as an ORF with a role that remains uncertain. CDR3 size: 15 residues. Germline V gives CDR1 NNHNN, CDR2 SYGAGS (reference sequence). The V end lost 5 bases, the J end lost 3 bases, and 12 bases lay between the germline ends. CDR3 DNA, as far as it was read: TGTGCCAGCGGCCGTTCGGACAGCTATAATTCGCCC. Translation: CASGRSDSYNSP. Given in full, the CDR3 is CASGRSDSYNSPLYF.

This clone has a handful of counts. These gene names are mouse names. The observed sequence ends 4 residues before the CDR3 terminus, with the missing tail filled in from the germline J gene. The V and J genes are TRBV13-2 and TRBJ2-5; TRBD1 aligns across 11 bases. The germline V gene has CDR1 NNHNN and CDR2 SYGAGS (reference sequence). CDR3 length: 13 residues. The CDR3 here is CASAGQGADTQYF. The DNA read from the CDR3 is TGTGCCAGCGCCGGACAGGGGGCTGAC.

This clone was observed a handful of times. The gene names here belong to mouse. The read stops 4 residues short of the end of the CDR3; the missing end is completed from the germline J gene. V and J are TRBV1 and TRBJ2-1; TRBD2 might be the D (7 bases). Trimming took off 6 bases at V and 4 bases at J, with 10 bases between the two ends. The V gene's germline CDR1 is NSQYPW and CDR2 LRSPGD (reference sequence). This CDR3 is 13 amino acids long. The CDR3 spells CTCRWGAYAEQFF. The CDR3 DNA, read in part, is TGCACCTGCAGATGGGGGGCATATGCT.

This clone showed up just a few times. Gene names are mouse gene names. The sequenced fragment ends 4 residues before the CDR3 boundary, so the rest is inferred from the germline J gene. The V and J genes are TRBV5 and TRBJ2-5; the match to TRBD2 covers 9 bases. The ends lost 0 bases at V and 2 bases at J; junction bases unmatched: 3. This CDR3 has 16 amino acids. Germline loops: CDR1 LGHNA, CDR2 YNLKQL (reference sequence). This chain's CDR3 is CASSQDNWGVQDTQYF. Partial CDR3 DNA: TGTGCCAGCAGCCAAGATAACTGGGGGGTCCAAGAC.

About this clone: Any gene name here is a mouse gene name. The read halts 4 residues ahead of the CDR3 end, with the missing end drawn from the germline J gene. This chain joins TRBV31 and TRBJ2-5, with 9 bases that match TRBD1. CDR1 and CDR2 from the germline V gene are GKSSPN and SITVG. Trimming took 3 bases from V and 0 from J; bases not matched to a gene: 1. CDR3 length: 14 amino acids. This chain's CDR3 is CAWSDRGNQDTQYF. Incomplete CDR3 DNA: TGTGCCTGGAGCGACAGGGGGAACCAAGAC.

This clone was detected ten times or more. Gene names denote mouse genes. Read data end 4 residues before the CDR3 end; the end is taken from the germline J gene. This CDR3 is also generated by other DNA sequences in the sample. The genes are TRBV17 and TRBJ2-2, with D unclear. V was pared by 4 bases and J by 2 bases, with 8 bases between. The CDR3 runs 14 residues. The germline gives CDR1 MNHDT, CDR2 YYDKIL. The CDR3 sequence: CASSTRGNTGQLYF. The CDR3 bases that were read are TGTGCTAGCAGTACACGAGGGAACACCGGG.

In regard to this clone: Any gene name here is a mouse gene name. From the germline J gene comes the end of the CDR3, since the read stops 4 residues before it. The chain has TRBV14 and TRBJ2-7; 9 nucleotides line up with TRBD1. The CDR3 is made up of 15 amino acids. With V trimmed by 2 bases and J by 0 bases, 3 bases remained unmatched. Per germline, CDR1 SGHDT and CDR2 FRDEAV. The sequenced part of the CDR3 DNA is TGTGCCAGCAGTTTAGGGACAGGGTCCTCCTAT. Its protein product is CASSLGTGSSY. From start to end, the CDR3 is CASSLGTGSSYEQYF.